What follows describes a single T cell receptor beta chain. The record originates from a study of blood T cell repertoires in COVID-19. Study overall: Sites across the United States, Italy and Spain contributed samples from acute and convalescent COVID-19. PBMCs, B-cell-depleted T cells, or T cells were the source of the cDNA or gDNA that made up the material.

Under the authors' procedure: Amplification from reference gene primers served as the basis for estimated nucleated cell counts. Clones were sequenced by immunoSEQ multiplex PCR, and TCRdb holds only the in-frame ones, with some missing. That table gives V, J and clone size, and the DNA gave D and trimming. The sample contains 140,000 to 150,000 clones, 78% of which appear only once. Germline V gene data show CDR1 as MNHEY and CDR2 as SVGAGI. This CDR3 region has 13 residues. Trimming removed 6 bases at V and 1 base at J, with 9 bases between. Sequencing was done on a sample of peripheral blood. The rearrangement joins TRBV6-5 to TRBJ1-1; D gene unclear. The clonotype comes from a woman aged 60 to 75 with acute or convalescent COVID-19. CDR3 loop: CASSTERNTEAFF. The CDR3 DNA reads as TGTGCCAGCAGCACAGAGAGGAACACTGAAGCTTTCTTT.